This passage covers 7 T cell receptor beta chains from one sample sequenced in a study of T-cell reconstitution after alpha-beta-depleted transplantation in children. As it was prepared, the TCRbeta library received unique molecular identifiers. TCRdb ran MiXCR on the PCR reads and lists one entry per CDR3 protein. The table shows around 360,000 distinct CDR3 sequences, with about 9.3% occurring only once. The specimen comprised PBMCs from the stem cell graft donor, sampled from the stem cell graft. These TCRs come from a human donor who donated a stem cell graft to a child with acute lymphoblastic leukemia.

The chain combines TRBV15 with TRBJ2-5; tentatively, D is TRBD1 (5 bases). The germline gives CDR1 LNHNV, CDR2 YYDKDF (reference sequence). The V end lost 0 bases, the J end lost 5 bases, and 10 bases lay between the germline ends. This CDR3 is built from 14 residues. The CDR3 protein is CATSRDNRFETQYF. The CDR3 region has the DNA TGTGCCACCAGCAGAGATAACAGGTTTGAGACCCAGTACTTC. Combining the CDR3 with reference TRBV15 and TRBJ2-5 gives the whole variable domain DAMVIQNPRYQVTQFGKPVTLSCSQTLNHNVMYWYQQKSSQAPKLLFHYYDKDFNNEADTPDNFQSRRPNTSFCFLDIRSPGLGDTAMYLCATSRDNRFETQYFGPGTRLLVL.

This chain uses TRBV30 with TRBJ2-1; no firm D call. V lost 8 bases to trimming and J lost 0 bases, with 14 bases between them. CDR3 size: 14 residues. Per germline, CDR1 GTSNPN and CDR2 SVGIG (reference sequence). CDR3 nucleotide sequence: TGTGCCCTGAAGGAGTATAGCTCCTACAATGAGCAGTTCTTC. Translated, it gives CALKEYSSYNEQFF.

The V and J genes are TRBV7-3 and TRBJ2-3, with TRBD2 identical over 7 bases. The CDR3 runs to 16 residues. Losses at the gene ends were 1 base for V and 0 bases for J; bases not matched to a gene: 4. Per germline, CDR1 SGHTA and CDR2 FQGTGA. The CDR3 sequence is CASSLRGLTSTDTQYF. In nucleotides, the CDR3 is TGTGCCAGCAGCTTAAGGGGACTAACTAGCACAGATACGCAGTATTTT.

The genes are TRBV5-1 and TRBJ1-1; 9 bases are a match to TRBD1. Germline-derived CDR1 and CDR2 are SGHRS and YFSETQ. V was clipped by 4 bases and J by 0 bases; unmatched bases: 10. CDR3 length: 17 amino acids. For the CDR3, the DNA is TGCGCCAGCAGCGGCACGACAGGGGGGATGATGAACACTGAAGCTTTCTTT. Amino acid sequence: CASSGTTGGMMNTEAFF. The full variable domain, with the rest looked up from reference TRBV5-1 and TRBJ1-1, is KAGVTQTPRYLIKTRGQQVTLSCSPISGHRSVSWYQQTPGQGLQFLFEYFSETQRNKGNFPGRFSGRQFSNSRSEMNVSTLELGDSALYLCASSGTTGGMMNTEAFFGQGTRLTVV.

This clonotype was seen ten or more times. The chain joins TRBV10-3 to TRBJ2-1, with 11 bases lining up with TRBD2. The germline gives CDR1 ENHRY, CDR2 SYGVKD. The CDR3 sequence is 13 residues long. V gave up 8 bases and J gave up 5 bases; unmatched junction bases: 2. In DNA, the CDR3 is TGTGCCATCGCTAGCGGGAGGAACAATGAGCAGTTCTTC. This gives the protein CAIASGRNNEQFF.

The sample holds a few counts of this clonotype. The chain carries TRBV27 and TRBJ2-1, with 14 nucleotides matching TRBD2. The CDR3 has 17 residues. In germline, CDR1 is MNHEY, CDR2 SMNVEV (reference sequence). V lost 7 bases to trimming and J lost 0 bases; unmatched junction nucleotides: 5. This CDR3 reads CASTGLAGAPSYNEQFF. For the CDR3, the DNA is TGTGCCAGCACGGGACTAGCGGGAGCCCCCTCCTACAATGAGCAGTTCTTC.

This clonotype was picked up many times. The chain combines TRBV5-1 with TRBJ2-5; 8 nucleotides align to TRBD1. Germline V gene data show CDR1 as SGHRS and CDR2 as YFSETQ. The CDR3 loop spans 16 amino acids. The ends lost 0 bases at V and 5 bases at J; junction bases unmatched: 9. CDR3 nucleotides: TGCGCCAGCAGCTTGGTTCCAGGGGGCGAATCGGAGACCCAGTACTTC. Amino acids: CASSLVPGGESETQYF.